These 10 T cell receptor beta chains were sequenced from one sample in a study of T cell responses to AZD1222 COVID-19 vaccine. Measured with immunoSEQ multiplex PCR; TCRdb has only the in-frame clones, and not every one. Of 140,000 to 150,000 clones in the sample, about 93% were seen once. The sequencing here drew on peripheral blood, taken on day 0 of MenACWY control vaccination. These receptors were collected from an adult in good health.

This clone showed up just a few times. As DNA, the CDR3 is TGTGCCAGCACCTCCCGGGGGAACACTGAAGCTTTCTTT. It yields the protein CASTSRGNTEAFF. The chain combines TRBV6-5 with TRBJ1-1; D remains unclear. The CDR3 extends over 13 amino acids. Germline V gives CDR1 MNHEY, CDR2 SVGAGI. V was clipped by 7 bases and J by 1 base, with 10 bases between them.

This clone has just one count. J is TRBJ1-1 and V is TRBV7-3; D remains ambiguous. Germline loops: CDR1 SGHTA, CDR2 FQGTGA. The germline V and J ends were trimmed by 3 bases and 7 bases, with 6 bases remaining between them. There are 11 residues in the CDR3. The CDR3, as DNA: TGTGCCAGCAGCTTCGTTTGTGAAGCTTTCTTT. Amino acid sequence: CASSFVCEAFF.

V gene TRBV5-1 combines with J gene TRBJ2-1, with D perhaps being TRBD1 or TRBD2 (6 bases each). The CDR3 is 12 amino acids. With 4 bases removed from V and 8 bases from J, the gap between germline ends came to 10 bases. In germline, CDR1 is SGHRS, CDR2 YFSETQ. CDR3 sequence (DNA): TGCGCCAGCAGCCCAAGGGGGGATGAGCAGTTCTTC. Encoded protein: CASSPRGDEQFF. The full variable domain, with the rest looked up from reference TRBV5-1 and TRBJ2-1, is KAGVTQTPRYLIKTRGQQVTLSCSPISGHRSVSWYQQTPGQGLQFLFEYFSETQRNKGNFPGRFSGRQFSNSRSEMNVSTLELGDSALYLCASSPRGDEQFFGPGTRLTVL.

This chain uses TRBV5-6 with TRBJ2-3, with no clear D. Trimming pared 1 base from V and 6 bases from J, leaving 6 bases between. There are 12 residues in the CDR3. CDR1 is SGHDT and CDR2 is YYEEEE in the germline V gene. CDR3 in DNA: TGTGCCAGCAGCTTGATCTCGGATACGCAGTATTTT. This encodes CASSLISDTQYF. The variable domain in full, completed from reference TRBV5-6 and TRBJ2-3, reads DAGVTQSPTHLIKTRGQQVTLRCSPKSGHDTVSWYQQALGQGPQFIFQYYEEEERQRGNFPDRFSGHQFPNYSSELNVNALLLGDSALYLCASSLISDTQYFGPGTRLTVL.

The rearrangement links TRBV20-1 to TRBJ1-1, with D possibly TRBD1 on 5 matching bases. CDR3 length: 11 amino acids. The germline V and J ends were trimmed by 3 bases and 7 bases, with 9 bases remaining between them. Germline CDR1 is DFQATT and CDR2 is SNEGSKA (reference sequence). DNA of the CDR3: TGCAGTGCTAGTAGGGGCGGTGAAGCTTTCTTT. It encodes CSASRGGEAFF.

This chain joins TRBV5-4 and TRBJ1-5, with 9 bases identical to TRBD1. Germline CDR1 and CDR2: SGHNT and YYREEE (reference sequence). Losses at the gene ends were 3 bases for V and 7 bases for J; bases not matched to a gene: 5. The CDR3 has 14 residues. Written as DNA, the CDR3 is TGTGCCAGCAGCTGGGGGGGACAGGGACAGCCCCAGCATTTT. It codes for CASSWGGQGQPQHF. The variable domain in full, completed from reference TRBV5-4 and TRBJ1-5, reads ETGVTQSPTHLIKTRGQQVTLRCSSQSGHNTVSWYQQALGQGPQFIFQYYREEENGRGNFPPRFSGLQFPNYSSELNVNALELDDSALYLCASSWGGQGQPQHFGDGTRLSIL.

V gene TRBV6-4 combines with J gene TRBJ1-6, with D possibly TRBD1 on 5 matching bases. The germline gives CDR1 MRHNA, CDR2 SNTAGT. The CDR3 runs to 11 residues. Trimming pared 6 bases from V and 10 bases from J, leaving 7 bases between. This CDR3 reads CASSSGSPLHF. The DNA for the CDR3 is TGTGCCAGCAGCTCAGGGTCACCCCTCCACTTT.

J is TRBJ2-5 and V is TRBV30, with 7 bases that match TRBD2. Trimming removed 3 bases from V and 1 base from J; junction bases left unmatched: 17. This CDR3 region has 18 residues. Germline CDR1 GTSNPN, CDR2 SVGIG (reference sequence). The CDR3 DNA is TGTGCCTGGAGACCCCCCGAGATTGAAGCGGGGCCCCAAGAGACCCAGTACTTC. It codes for CAWRPPEIEAGPQETQYF. The entire variable domain, with the rest obtained from reference TRBV30 and TRBJ2-5, is as follows: SQTIHQWPATLVQPVGSPLSLECTVEGTSNPNLYWYRQAAGRGLQLLFYSVGIGQISSEVPQNLSASRPQDRQFILSSKKLLLSDSGFYLCAWRPPEIEAGPQETQYFGPGTRLLVL.

The chain links TRBV6-5 to TRBJ1-2, with 7 bases identical to TRBD1. The V gene end was trimmed by 7 bases and the J gene end by 4 bases; junction bases not matched to a gene: 9. This CDR3 has 14 amino acids. Germline V gene lookup returns CDR1 MNHEY and CDR2 SVGAGI. In DNA, the CDR3 is TGTGCCAGCACCCCGGGGACAGCGAGCTATGGCTACACCTTC. Translated: CASTPGTASYGYTF.

This sequence joins TRBV12-3 or TRBV12-4 and TRBJ1-1; D remains unclear. With 2 bases removed from V and 4 bases from J, the gap between germline ends came to 8 bases. This CDR3 contains 13 residues. This CDR3 is CASSLLEITEAFF. DNA of the CDR3: TGTGCCAGCAGTTTATTGGAGATCACTGAAGCTTTCTTT.